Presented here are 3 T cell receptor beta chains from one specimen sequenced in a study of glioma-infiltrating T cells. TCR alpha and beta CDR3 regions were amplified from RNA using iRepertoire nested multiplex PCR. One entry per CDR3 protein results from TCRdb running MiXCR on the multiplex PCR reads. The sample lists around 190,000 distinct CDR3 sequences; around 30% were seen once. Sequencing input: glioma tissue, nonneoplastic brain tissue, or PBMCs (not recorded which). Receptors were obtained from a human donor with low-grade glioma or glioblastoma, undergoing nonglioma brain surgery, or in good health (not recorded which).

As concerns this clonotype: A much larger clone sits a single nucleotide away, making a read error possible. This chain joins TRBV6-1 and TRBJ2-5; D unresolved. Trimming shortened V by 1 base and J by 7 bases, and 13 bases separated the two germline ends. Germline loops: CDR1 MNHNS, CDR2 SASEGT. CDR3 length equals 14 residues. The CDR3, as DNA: TGTGCCAGCAGTGAAGGGAAAGGTCCGCGGACCCAGTACTTC. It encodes CASSEGKGPRTQYF.

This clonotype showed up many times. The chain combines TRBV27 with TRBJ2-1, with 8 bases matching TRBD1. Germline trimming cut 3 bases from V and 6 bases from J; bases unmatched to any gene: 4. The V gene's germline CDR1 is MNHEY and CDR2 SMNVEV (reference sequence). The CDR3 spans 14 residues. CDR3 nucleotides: TGTGCCAGCAGTTTCCCGGACAGGGTCAATGAGCAGTTCTTC. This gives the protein CASSFPDRVNEQFF.

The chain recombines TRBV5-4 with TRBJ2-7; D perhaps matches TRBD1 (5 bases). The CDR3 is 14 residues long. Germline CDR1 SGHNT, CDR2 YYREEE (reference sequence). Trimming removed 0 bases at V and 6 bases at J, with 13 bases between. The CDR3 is CASSLEGRPREQYF. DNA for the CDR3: TGTGCCAGCAGCTTGGAGGGGCGGCCTCGCGAGCAGTACTTC.